A selection of T cell receptor beta chains follows, all from one sample in a study of blood T cell repertoires in COVID-19. Sequencing used immunoSEQ multiplex PCR; TCRdb keeps in-frame clones, though not all of them. The sample holds approximately 240,000 clones, about 85% seen once. Sample: PBMCs or T cells enriched from blood (not recorded which). These receptors came from a woman aged 30 to 39 with acute COVID-19. Both conserved end residues are part of each CDR3. The order of the fields is V gene, D gene, J gene, clone size, CDR3 DNA, CDR3 protein. D genes are given only for firm matches. Size is omitted from some rows. Given values are once, few, many or a class for expanded clones.

>TRBV27|.|TRBJ2-7|.
TGTGCCAGCAGTTTTTTAGGGGATTACGAGCAGTACTTC
CASSFLGDYEQYF
>TRBV19|.|TRBJ2-3|.
TGTGCCAGTAGTATTTGGACAGCTTCCACAGATACGCAGTATTTT
CASSIWTASTDTQYF
>TRBV14|.|TRBJ2-7|.
TGTGCCAGCAGCCTAAGGGGGTCCGAGCAGTACTTC
CASSLRGSEQYF
>TRBV7-9|.|TRBJ1-1|.
TGTGCCAGCAGCTCAAAATACAGGGCTGGGAAGTCCCCGAACACTGAAGCTTTCTTT
CASSSKYRAGKSPNTEAFF
>TRBV7-2|TRBD2|TRBJ2-1|.
TGTGCCAGCAGCACGGGACTAGCGGGAGTCCATGAGCAGTTCTTC
CASSTGLAGVHEQFF
>TRBV10-2|.|TRBJ1-3|few
TGCGCCAGCAGGACACCCACCGGAAACACCATATATTTT
CASRTPTGNTIYF
>TRBV30|.|TRBJ1-6|.
TGTGCCTGGAGGGGAGTAATGGATTCACCCCTCCACTTT
CAWRGVMDSPLHF
>TRBV2|.|TRBJ2-3|.
TGTGCCAGCAGTTTCCAAGGGGCGTACACAGATACGCAGTATTTT
CASSFQGAYTDTQYF
>TRBV3-1/TRBV3-2|.|TRBJ2-5|.
TGTGCCAGCAGCCAAGTTCGCGGTGAGACCCAGTACTTC
CASSQVRGETQYF
>TRBV27|TRBD2|TRBJ2-3|.
TGTGCCAGCAGTTTCCTAGCGGGGCCCACAGATACGCAGTATTTT
CASSFLAGPTDTQYF
>TRBV6-5|.|TRBJ1-6|.
TGTGCCAGCAGTTACTCGTGGCAGGATAATTCACCCCTCCACTTT
CASSYSWQDNSPLHF
>TRBV28|.|TRBJ1-5|.
TGTGCCAGCCTGACTTCAGGGAAGCAGCCCCAGCATTTT
CASLTSGKQPQHF
>TRBV29-1|.|TRBJ2-3|.
TGCAGCGTTTCACAGGGTATTAGCACAGATACGCAGTATTTT
CSVSQGISTDTQYF
>TRBV19|TRBD1|TRBJ2-2|few
TGTGCCAGTAGTACAAACTTACAGGGGACCGGGGAGCTGTTTTTT
CASSTNLQGTGELFF
>TRBV7-9|.|TRBJ1-5|.
TGTGCCAGCACCCCGGGGGTCAATCAGCCCCAGCATTTT
CASTPGVNQPQHF
>TRBV28|TRBD1|TRBJ1-1|.
TGTGCCAGCAGTTCCCCAACAGGGGGTAACTCTGAAGCTTTCTTT
CASSSPTGGNSEAFF
>TRBV28|TRBD1|TRBJ1-2|.
TGTGCCAGCAATGAGGGACAGGAGTATGGCTACACCTTC
CASNEGQEYGYTF
>TRBV7-9|.|TRBJ1-6|.
TGTGCCAGCTCAATTGCGGGGGGCTGGTTTAATTCACCCCTCCACTTT
CASSIAGGWFNSPLHF
>TRBV7-8|.|TRBJ2-7|.
TGTGCCAGCAGCTTTCGACAGGTTCCTACCTCGGACGAGCAGTACTTC
CASSFRQVPTSDEQYF
>TRBV6-2/TRBV6-3|TRBD1|TRBJ1-5|.
TGTGCCAGCATCCCGGGACAGAATCAGCCCCAGCATTTT
CASIPGQNQPQHF
>TRBV3-1/TRBV3-2|.|TRBJ1-4|.
TGTGCCAGCAGCCAAACGGGGACAAAGGGTGAAAAACTGTTTTTT
CASSQTGTKGEKLFF
>TRBV19|TRBD1|TRBJ1-6|.
TGTGCCAGCTCCGGGACAGGACCTTCACCCCTCCACTTT
CASSGTGPSPLHF
>TRBV5-4|.|TRBJ1-1|.
TGTGCCAGCAGCTCGCCAGTGAACACTGAAGCTTTCTTT
CASSSPVNTEAFF
>TRBV18|TRBD2|TRBJ2-1|.
TGTGCCAGCTCACACCGGACTAGCGGGGGTGGGAACAATGAGCAGTTCTTC
CASSHRTSGGGNNEQFF
>TRBV27|.|TRBJ2-3|.
TGTGCCAGCATGGGGGGCGGGAGTGATACGCAGTATTTT
CASMGGGSDTQYF
>TRBV29-1|.|TRBJ2-1|.
TGCAGCGTTGTAGTAAGGCAGACTTACAATGAGCAGTTCTTC
CSVVVRQTYNEQFF
>TRBV5-1|.|TRBJ2-5|.
TGCGCCAGCAGCTTGGCGCTAGGAGCGGAGACCCAGTACTTC
CASSLALGAETQYF
>TRBV7-8|TRBD1|TRBJ1-3|.
TGTGCCAGCAGCCCTAGGACAGGGGGAAACACCATATATTTT
CASSPRTGGNTIYF
>TRBV7-8|TRBD2|TRBJ2-1|.
TGTGCCAGCAGACCTCTAGCGGGAGGGCTATACAATGAGCAGTTCTTC
CASRPLAGGLYNEQFF
>TRBV29-1|TRBD1|TRBJ2-5|.
TGCAGCGCCCGACAGGGGTCCCAAGAGACCCAGTACTTC
CSARQGSQETQYF
>TRBV7-9|TRBD1|TRBJ1-5|once
TGTGCCAGCAGCCGGACAGGGAATGGCAATCAGCCCCAGCATTTT
CASSRTGNGNQPQHF
>TRBV28|TRBD1|TRBJ1-4|.
TGTGCCAGCAGTTTTTTACAGGGGGGCGAAAAACTGTTTTTT
CASSFLQGGEKLFF
>TRBV4-3|.|TRBJ1-4|.
TGCGCCAGCAGCCAAGAAGGTCGCCCCGGGAAAAGGTTTTTT
CASSQEGRPGKRFF
>TRBV6-5|TRBD1|TRBJ2-1|.
TGTGCCAGCAGTTTCGGACAGGATCAAGAGCAGTTCTTC
CASSFGQDQEQFF
>TRBV6-5|.|TRBJ1-2|few
TGTGCCAGCAGTTCGAGCCCTAACTATGGCTACACCTTC
CASSSSPNYGYTF
>TRBV7-2|TRBD1|TRBJ2-1|.
TGTGCCAGCAGCCCCGAGGTGGGACAGGTTTATGAGCAGTTCTTC
CASSPEVGQVYEQFF
>TRBV20-1|.|TRBJ2-7|.
TGCAGTGCAAGGGGATCCTACGAGCAGTACTTC
CSARGSYEQYF
>TRBV4-2|TRBD1|TRBJ1-1|.
TGTGCCAGCAGCCAAGCCAGGACAGGTGGCACTGAAGCTTTCTTT
CASSQARTGGTEAFF
>TRBV6-5|.|TRBJ2-7|.
TGTGCCAGCAGTTACAGGCGTCAGGGATCCGAGCAGTACTTC
CASSYRRQGSEQYF
>TRBV5-1|.|TRBJ2-1|.
TGCGCCAGCAGCGTAGAATACAATGAGCAGTTCTTC
CASSVEYNEQFF
>TRBV3-1/TRBV3-2|TRBD1|TRBJ2-7|once
TGTGCCAGCAGCCTCGAGGACAGGCCCTCCTACGAGCAGTACTTC
CASSLEDRPSYEQYF
>TRBV28|.|TRBJ1-2|.
TGTGCCAGCAGTCCCGCCGGGGGAGTTAACTATGGCTACACCTTC
CASSPAGGVNYGYTF
>TRBV3-1/TRBV3-2|.|TRBJ1-5|.
TGTGCCAGCAGCCATTCCGGGGATAGGCAGCCCCAGCATTTT
CASSHSGDRQPQHF
>TRBV19|TRBD2|TRBJ2-3|.
TGTGCCAGTAGTCCCAGGGAGGGACGGGCAGATACGCAGTATTTT
CASSPREGRADTQYF
>TRBV6-5|TRBD1|TRBJ1-2|.
TGTGCCAGCAGCTCCGGACAGGGCTCTTTGTATGGCTACACCTTC
CASSSGQGSLYGYTF
>TRBV6-5|TRBD1|TRBJ2-5|.
TGTGCCAGCAGTTATTCCGGACAGGTTTTGGAGACCCAGTACTTC
CASSYSGQVLETQYF
>TRBV5-5|.|TRBJ1-5|.
TGTGCCAGCACCGCCATGTTGGGCAGGGGTGGCAATCAGCCCCAGCATTTT
CASTAMLGRGGNQPQHF
>TRBV5-1|.|TRBJ2-7|.
TGCGCCAGCAGCTTGGCCAGGGCGTATGACGAGCAGTACTTC
CASSLARAYDEQYF
>TRBV2|.|TRBJ2-2|.
TGTGCCAGCAGGTCCTCGAACACCGGGGAGCTGTTTTTT
CASRSSNTGELFF
>TRBV7-9|TRBD1|TRBJ2-7|.
TGTGCCAGCAGCGGGGCCGACAGGGATCCCTACGAGCAGTACTTC
CASSGADRDPYEQYF
>TRBV5-1|TRBD1|TRBJ1-1|.
TGCGCCAGCAGCTTGGCGGACAGGGGGATTAGGGGAGCTTTCTTT
CASSLADRGIRGAFF
>TRBV15|TRBD1|TRBJ1-2|.
TGTGCCACTAAGCAGACCCTTTCCAGGGGGAACTATGGCTACACCTTC
CATKQTLSRGNYGYTF
>TRBV18|TRBD1|TRBJ1-2|once
TGTGCCAGCTCACCAGGACAGGGGAACTATGGCTACACCTTC
CASSPGQGNYGYTF
>TRBV13|.|TRBJ2-3|once
TGTGCCAGCAGCTTAGGCTATCCAGATACGCAGTATTTT
CASSLGYPDTQYF
>TRBV11-2|TRBD1|TRBJ2-3|few
TGTGCCAGCAGCTTAGATGGGACAGGCGATACGCAGTATTTT
CASSLDGTGDTQYF
>TRBV2|TRBD2|TRBJ2-5|.
TGTGCCAGCAGTGATGGGGGGGCTAGCGGGAGTCTGGAGACCCAGTACTTC
CASSDGGASGSLETQYF
>TRBV19|.|TRBJ1-6|once
TGTGCCAGTAGTATCGACACGGGGGGAAGTTCACCCCTCCACTTT
CASSIDTGGSSPLHF